This T cell receptor (beta chain) was sequenced during a study of blood T cell repertoires in COVID-19. Study information: Specimens from acute and convalescent COVID-19 originated in the United States, Italy and Spain. T cells, B-cell-depleted T cells, or PBMCs provided the cDNA or gDNA that served as material.

Source study methods: By means of reference gene primer amplification, nucleated cell counts were estimated. Profiled with immunoSEQ multiplex PCR; TCRdb holds only in-frame clones, not every one. V and J calls and clone size follow that table, whereas D and trimming were derived from the DNA. Seen here are 100,000 to 150,000 clones, around 86% observed once, and the top ten hold 6.6%. Sequenced material: peripheral blood. The TCR comes from a man aged 80 or over with active or convalescent COVID-19.

The DNA of the CDR3 is TGTGCCACCAGTGGTAGGGGATTCACAGATACGCAGTATTTT. This codes for CATSGRGFTDTQYF. The chain links TRBV24-1 to TRBJ2-3; D possibly corresponds to TRBD1 (5 bases). There are 14 residues in the CDR3. CDR1 and CDR2 from the germline V gene are KGHDR and SFDVKD. V lost 5 bases to trimming and J lost 2 bases, with 10 bases between them.